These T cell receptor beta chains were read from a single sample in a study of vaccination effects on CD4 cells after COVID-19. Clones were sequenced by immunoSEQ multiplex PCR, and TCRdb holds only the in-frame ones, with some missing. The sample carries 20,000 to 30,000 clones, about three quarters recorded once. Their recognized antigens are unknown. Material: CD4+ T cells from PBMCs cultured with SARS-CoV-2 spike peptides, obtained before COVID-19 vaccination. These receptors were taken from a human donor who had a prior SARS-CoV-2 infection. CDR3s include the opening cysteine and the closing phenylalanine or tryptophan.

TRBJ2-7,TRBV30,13,CAWSRDLSYEQYF
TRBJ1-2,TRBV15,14,CATSRGDSNYGYTF
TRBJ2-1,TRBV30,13,CAWSVILGGEQFF
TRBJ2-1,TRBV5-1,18,CASSPRLAGGSSYNEQFF
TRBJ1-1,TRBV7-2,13,CASSLYGYREAFF
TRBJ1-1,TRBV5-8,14,CASSLVGTNTEAFF
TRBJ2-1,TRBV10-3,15,CAISLLAGDYNEQFF
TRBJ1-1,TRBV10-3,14,CAITRQLEDTEAFF
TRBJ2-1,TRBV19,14,CARKGTSGLNEQFF
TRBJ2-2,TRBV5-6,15,CASSLWAGNTGELFF
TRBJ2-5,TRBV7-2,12,CASSPRPVTQYF
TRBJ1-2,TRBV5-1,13,CASSSGTGVGYTF
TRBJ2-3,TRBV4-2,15,CASSTSGVLGDTQYF
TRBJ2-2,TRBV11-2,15,CASSFRRGNTGELFF
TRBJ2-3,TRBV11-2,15,CASSFSGISTDTQYF
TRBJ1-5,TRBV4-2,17,CASSQDPWPGANQPQHF
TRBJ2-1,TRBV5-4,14,CASSTTSKYNEQFF
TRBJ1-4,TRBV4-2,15,CASSQTEATNEKLFF
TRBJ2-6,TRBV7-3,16,CASGGLPTSGANVLTF
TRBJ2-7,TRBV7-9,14,CASSLGGLAYEQYF
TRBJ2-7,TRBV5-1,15,CASNPAGGGIYEQYF
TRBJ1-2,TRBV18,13,CASSSGRNYGYTF
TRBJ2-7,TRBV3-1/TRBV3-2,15,CASSPWTSGAYEQYF
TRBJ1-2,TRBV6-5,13,CASMGTGVEGYTF
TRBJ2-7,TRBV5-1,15,CASSGGLIGSYEQYF
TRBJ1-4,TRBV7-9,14,CASSLVGDGEKLFF
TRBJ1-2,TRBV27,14,CASRMYTGNYGYTF
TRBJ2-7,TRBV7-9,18,CASSSGQRTSGKYYEQYF
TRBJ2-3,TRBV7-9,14,CASSLVGSSNTQYF
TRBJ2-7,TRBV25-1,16,CASSEWPQGDSYEQYF
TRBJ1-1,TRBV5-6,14,CASSLGAGNTEAFF